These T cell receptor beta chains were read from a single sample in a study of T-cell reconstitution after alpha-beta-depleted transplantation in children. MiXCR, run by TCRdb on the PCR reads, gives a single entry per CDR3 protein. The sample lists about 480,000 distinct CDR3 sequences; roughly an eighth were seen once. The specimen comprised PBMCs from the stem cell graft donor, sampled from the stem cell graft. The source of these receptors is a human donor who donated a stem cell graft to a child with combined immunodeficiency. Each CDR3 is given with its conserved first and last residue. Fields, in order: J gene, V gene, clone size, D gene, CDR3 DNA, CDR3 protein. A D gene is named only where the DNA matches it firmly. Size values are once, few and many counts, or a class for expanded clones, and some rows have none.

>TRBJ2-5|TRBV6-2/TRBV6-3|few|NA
TGTGCCAGCAGACTAACGGGGAAAGAGACCCAGTACTTC
CASRLTGKETQYF
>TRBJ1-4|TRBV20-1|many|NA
TGCAGTGCTACCGGGAAAGATAATGAAAAACTGTTTTTT
CSATGKDNEKLFF
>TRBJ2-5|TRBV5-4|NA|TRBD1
TGTGCCAGCAGCTCAACAGGGGCAACCCAGTACTTC
CASSSTGATQYF
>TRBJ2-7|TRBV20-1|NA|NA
TGCAGTGCTACAGAGAACAGCTACGAGCAGTACTTC
CSATENSYEQYF
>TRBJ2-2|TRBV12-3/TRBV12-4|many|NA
TGTGCCAGCAGTCGAAGGGAGCTGTTTTTT
CASSRRELFF
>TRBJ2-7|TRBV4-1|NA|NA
TGCGCCAGCAGCCAAGATAACAGGTTTTCCTACGAGCAGTACTTC
CASSQDNRFSYEQYF
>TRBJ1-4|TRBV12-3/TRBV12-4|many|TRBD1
TGTGCCAGCAGTTCGCCACCCCGACAGGGATTTAATGAAAAACTGTTTTTT
CASSSPPRQGFNEKLFF
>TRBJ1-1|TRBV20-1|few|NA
TGCAGTGCTAGAGATAGGGACGGAAACACTGAAGCTTTCTTT
CSARDRDGNTEAFF
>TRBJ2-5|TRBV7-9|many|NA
TGTGCCAGCAGCCGCGGACGGACCCAAGAGACCCAGTACTTC
CASSRGRTQETQYF
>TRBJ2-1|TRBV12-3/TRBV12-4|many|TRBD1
TGTGCCAGCAGGTTCAAGACCCGGACAGGGGGGTTCGATGAGCAGTTCTTC
CASRFKTRTGGFDEQFF
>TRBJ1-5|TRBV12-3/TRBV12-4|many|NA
TGTGCCAGCAGCGTCGACTATCAGCCCCAGCATTTT
CASSVDYQPQHF
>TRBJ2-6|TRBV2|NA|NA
TGTGCCAGCAGTGAAGCCCCCTCTGGGGCCAACGTCCTGACTTTC
CASSEAPSGANVLTF
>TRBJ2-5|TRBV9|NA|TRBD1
TGTGCCAGCAGCCTCATTGGACAGGAGCAAGAGACCCAGTACTTC
CASSLIGQEQETQYF
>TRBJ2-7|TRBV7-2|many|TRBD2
TGTGCCAGCAGCTTAGGGGCGGGGGGGCCCTACGAGCAGTACTTC
CASSLGAGGPYEQYF
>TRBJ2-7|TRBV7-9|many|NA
TGTGCCAGCAGCTTAAACCCTACCTACGAGCAGTACTTC
CASSLNPTYEQYF
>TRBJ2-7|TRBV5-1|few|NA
TGCGCCAGCAGCCATGAAGGGTACGAGCAGTACTTC
CASSHEGYEQYF
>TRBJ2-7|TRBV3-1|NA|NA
TGTGCCAGCAGCCAAGAACCTCTGTCAGCCTACGAGCAGTACTTC
CASSQEPLSAYEQYF
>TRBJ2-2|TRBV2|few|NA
TGTGCCAGCAGTGATAAAGGGATAAACACCGGGGAGCTGTTTTTT
CASSDKGINTGELFF
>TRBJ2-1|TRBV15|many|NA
TGTGCCACCAGCAGAGATGGCTGGTTCTATGAGCAGTTCTTC
CATSRDGWFYEQFF
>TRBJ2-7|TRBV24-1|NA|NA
TGTGCCACCAGCGGCGACCGGGCCCCCTACGAGCAGTACTTC
CATSGDRAPYEQYF
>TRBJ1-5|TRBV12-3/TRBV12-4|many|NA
TGTGCCACGTCCGGGGGGGGCAATCAGCCCCAGCATTTT
CATSGGGNQPQHF
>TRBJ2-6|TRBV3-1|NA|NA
TGTGCCAGCAGCCAAGATATGACAGAGATTTCCCCTGGGGCCAACGTCCTGACTTTC
CASSQDMTEISPGANVLTF
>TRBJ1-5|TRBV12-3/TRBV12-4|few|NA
TGTGCCAGCAGTTTAGGAGGCATCCATAGCAATCAGCCCCAGCATTTT
CASSLGGIHSNQPQHF
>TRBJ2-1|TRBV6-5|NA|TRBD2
TGTGCCAGCAGTTACGGCCCGGTTGGACTAGCGGTATACAATGAGCAGTTCTTC
CASSYGPVGLAVYNEQFF
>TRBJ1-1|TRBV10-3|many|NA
TGTGCCATCAGTGACGCAGCAGGGGCGAACACTGAAGCTTTCTTT
CAISDAAGANTEAFF
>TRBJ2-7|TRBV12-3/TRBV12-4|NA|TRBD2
TGTGCCAGCAGTTTAGATGGGACTAGCGGGGGCACCTACGAGCAGTACTTC
CASSLDGTSGGTYEQYF
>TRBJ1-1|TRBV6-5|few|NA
TGTGCCAGCAGTTATTCTATGAACACTGAAGCTTTCTTT
CASSYSMNTEAFF
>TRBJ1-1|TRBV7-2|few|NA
TGTGCCAGCAACTGGGACGCAGCCAAGGGTGAAGCTTTCTTT
CASNWDAAKGEAFF
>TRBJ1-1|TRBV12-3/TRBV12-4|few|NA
TGTGCCAGCAGTTCCTATCCCGACGGGACTGAAGCTTTCTTT
CASSSYPDGTEAFF
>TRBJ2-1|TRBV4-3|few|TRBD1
TGCGCCAGCAGCCAAGATCCGATATGGGACAGAAAGTTCTTC
CASSQDPIWDRKFF